The present entry profiles one TCR beta chain with its context. TCRdb keeps only in-frame clones here, not all; method: immunoSEQ multiplex PCR. Counted here are fewer than 300,000 clones, around 84% occurring once; the ten biggest clones make up around 5%. The data were taken from a study of blood T cell repertoires in COVID-19. V dropped 6 bases and J dropped 5; count of bases not matched to a gene: 9. This CDR3 comprises 15 residues. Germline V CDR1 and CDR2: MDHEN, SYDVKM. This TCR derives from a man aged 35 to 55 who had been exposed to COVID-19. The chain uses TRBV28 and TRBJ2-3; 9 nucleotides match TRBD1. Source material: PBMCs or T cells enriched from blood (not recorded which). The CDR3, as DNA: TGTGCCAGCAGCTCCGGTGGACAGGGGAAAGATACGCAGTATTTT. This sequence encodes CASSSGGQGKDTQYF.